These 26 T cell receptor beta chains were sequenced from one sample in a study of shared clonotypes between healthy human individuals. Naive CD8 cells lacked CD45RO, underwent positive selection for CCR7 and left out terminally differentiated effector memory CD45RA+ cells. Clones were sequenced by immunoSEQ multiplex PCR, and TCRdb holds only the in-frame ones, with some missing. The sample has 2 million to 2.5 million clones, about 94% seen once. The material sequenced was naive CD8+ T cells sorted from blood. The receptors come from a man aged 18 to 35 in good health.

The CDR3 region has the DNA TGTGCCAGCCGGGACAGGGTCTACGAGCAGTACTTC. Translation: CASRDRVYEQYF. This sequence joins TRBV6-1 and TRBJ2-7; 9 bases fit TRBD1. With V trimmed by 8 bases and J by 3 bases, 2 bases remained unmatched. Germline CDR1 reads MNHNS; CDR2 reads SASEGT. The CDR3 has 12 amino acids.

This clone is a singleton in its sample. This chain uses TRBV5-6 with TRBJ2-7; TRBD1 agrees at 10 bases. With V trimmed by 4 bases and J by 7 bases, 5 bases remained unmatched. Germline V lookup: CDR1 SGHDT, CDR2 YYEEEE. The CDR3 has 13 residues. Here the CDR3 reads CASSPDRGREQYF. CDR3 DNA: TGTGCCAGCAGCCCGGACAGGGGGAGGGAGCAGTACTTC.

This clone came up once. In DNA form, the CDR3 reads TGCGCCAGCAGCCCCCGCTGGTTGAGCTCCTACGAGCAGTACTTC. It is translated as CASSPRWLSSYEQYF. The chain links TRBV4-3 to TRBJ2-7, with D unresolved. Looked up from germline, CDR1 is LGHNA and CDR2 is YSLEER. The CDR3 loop spans 15 amino acids. The V end lost 4 bases, the J end lost 0 bases, and 13 bases lay between the germline ends.

The chain combines TRBV28 with TRBJ1-3, with no clear D. The CDR3 totals 15 residues. Germline V gene sequence: CDR1 MDHEN, CDR2 SYDVKM. Trimming removed 5 bases from V and 2 bases from J, with 13 bases in between. This CDR3 reads CASSPFDNTGNTIYF. The CDR3 DNA reads TGTGCCAGCAGTCCATTTGATAACACTGGAAACACCATATATTTT.

This clone came up once. The junction shows a germline mismatch at one end, possibly a read error. The chain joins TRBV5-5 to TRBJ1-4; possibly TRBD1 for D (5 bases). In germline, CDR1 is SGHKS, CDR2 YYEKEE (reference sequence). The CDR3 sequence is 14 residues long. The CDR3 sequence: CASRLGEGNEKLFF. The CDR3, as DNA: TGTGCCAGCAGATTGGGGGAGGGGAATGAAAAACTGTTTTTT.

The J gene is TRBJ2-5, the V gene TRBV7-9, with TRBD1 matching over 9 bases. The CDR3 contains 18 residues. The V segment lost 5 bases and the J segment 2 bases; nucleotides outside the gene matches: 15. Germline lookup yields CDR1 SEHNR and CDR2 FQNEAQ (reference sequence). The CDR3 loop reads CASSIPYLGTGLQETQYF. The CDR3 DNA sequence: TGTGCCAGCAGCATCCCTTACCTTGGGACAGGGTTGCAAGAGACCCAGTACTTC.

The rearrangement uses TRBV15 and TRBJ1-5; no firm D call. The CDR3 length is 14 residues. The V end lost 1 base, the J end lost 8 bases, and 12 bases lay between the germline ends. CDR1 LNHNV and CDR2 YYDKDF come from the germline V gene (reference sequence). The CDR3 coding sequence is TGTGCCACCAGCAGAGGGGGAGGCGGGGAGCCCCAGCATTTT. It yields the protein CATSRGGGGEPQHF.

The chain employs TRBV7-8 and TRBJ2-5; 8 nucleotides match TRBD1. V dropped 5 bases and J dropped 2; count of bases not matched to a gene: 13. This CDR3 region has 17 residues. Germline CDR1 SGHVS, CDR2 FQNEAQ. The CDR3 protein is CASSLLQTGELQETQYF. Written as DNA, the CDR3 is TGTGCCAGCAGCCTACTCCAGACAGGGGAGCTTCAAGAGACCCAGTACTTC. Full variable domain (rest looked up from reference TRBV7-8 and TRBJ2-5): GAGVSQSPRYKVAKRGQDVALRCDPISGHVSLFWYQQALGQGPEFLTYFQNEAQLDKSGLPSDRFFAERPEGSVSTLKIQRTQQEDSAVYLCASSLLQTGELQETQYFGPGTRLLVL.

Here the CDR3 reads CASCVYNSPLHF. CDR3 DNA sequence: TGTGCCAGCTGTGTCTATAATTCACCCCTCCACTTT. The chain joins TRBV7-9 to TRBJ1-6; D is unresolved. Germline assignment: CDR1 SEHNR and CDR2 FQNEAQ (reference sequence). CDR3 length equals 12 residues. V was trimmed by 8 bases and J by 3 bases, leaving 5 bases between them. The full variable domain, in which reference TRBV7-9 and TRBJ1-6 provide the parts outside the CDR3, is DTGVSQNPRHKITKRGQNVTFRCDPISEHNRLYWYRQTLGQGPEFLTYFQNEAQLEKSRLLSDRFSAERPKGSFSTLEIQRTEQGDSAMYLCASCVYNSPLHFGNGTRLTVT.

The chain carries TRBV7-2 and TRBJ2-7; TRBD2 aligns across 11 bases. Germline CDR1 reads SGHTA; CDR2 reads FQGNSA. J lost 2 bases, V lost 1 base, and 13 bases had no gene match. The CDR3 has 19 residues. The CDR3 spells CASSLVRGTSGLLTYEQYF. CDR3 nucleotides: TGTGCCAGCAGCTTAGTTCGTGGGACTAGCGGACTACTAACCTACGAGCAGTACTTC.

This rearrangement joins TRBV28 to TRBJ1-1; D possibly corresponds to TRBD1 (5 bases). Germline-derived CDR1 and CDR2 are MDHEN and SYDVKM. CDR3 length equals 14 residues. V was clipped by 5 bases and J by 3 bases, with 13 bases between them. CDR3 amino acids: CASSPGGSDTEAFF. The DNA for the CDR3 is TGTGCCAGCAGTCCGGGGGGGTCGGACACTGAAGCTTTCTTT.

The chain recombines TRBV27 with TRBJ2-7; the D gene is possibly TRBD2 (7 bases). V lost 7 bases to trimming and J lost 7 bases, with 23 bases between them. The germline V gene has CDR1 MNHEY and CDR2 SMNVEV (reference sequence). This CDR3 is built from 15 residues. The CDR3 nucleotides read TGTGCCAGCACTCCTTTGGGCGGACTAGGGGGTGAGCAGTACTTC. Translated: CASTPLGGLGGEQYF.

This chain uses TRBV28 with TRBJ2-5, with D perhaps TRBD1 or TRBD2 (5 bases each). This CDR3 comprises 15 residues. V was shortened by 2 bases and J by 5 bases, with 15 bases between the two germline ends. The germline V gene has CDR1 MDHEN and CDR2 SYDVKM. The CDR3 loop is CASSLGFLGEETQYF. The CDR3 bases are TGTGCCAGCAGTTTAGGGTTCCTGGGGGAGGAGACCCAGTACTTC.

This rearrangement joins TRBV30 to TRBJ2-7; D is uncertain. This CDR3 has 10 amino acids. With 5 bases removed from V and 5 bases from J, the gap between germline ends came to 7 bases. Germline V gives CDR1 GTSNPN, CDR2 SVGIG (reference sequence). This chain's CDR3 is CAWSENEQYF. CDR3 coding DNA: TGTGCCTGGTCAGAGAACGAGCAGTACTTC.

The chain recombines TRBV6-1 with TRBJ2-7; 7 nucleotides align to TRBD1. This CDR3 comprises 15 residues. Germline CDR1 MNHNS, CDR2 SASEGT. Unmatched junction bases numbered 7, after V lost 1 base and J lost 4 bases. CDR3 bases: TGTGCCAGCAGTGAAGGGCCAGGGGGTCAGTACGAGCAGTACTTC. Amino acid sequence: CASSEGPGGQYEQYF.

The V call is TRBV11-2, the J call TRBJ2-2; weak D call: TRBD1 (6 bases). Germline V gene lookup returns CDR1 SGHAT and CDR2 FQNNGV. V was pared by 8 bases and J by 2 bases, with 9 bases between. The CDR3 extends over 13 amino acids. CDR3 region: CASGTPNTGELFF. As DNA, the CDR3 is TGTGCCAGCGGGACACCCAACACCGGGGAGCTGTTTTTT.

The J gene is TRBJ2-2, the V gene TRBV9; TRBD2 matches at 14 bases. From germline, CDR1 is SGDLS and CDR2 YYNGEE. This CDR3 region has 15 residues. The V segment lost 7 bases and the J segment 5 bases; nucleotides outside the gene matches: 4. CDR3 protein: CASGGLAGVTGELFF. The CDR3 bases are TGTGCCAGCGGGGGACTAGCGGGAGTGACCGGGGAGCTGTTTTTT. The whole variable domain, remainder taken from reference TRBV9 and TRBJ2-2, is DSGVTQTPKHLITATGQRVTLRCSPRSGDLSVYWYQQSLDQGLQFLIQYYNGEERAKGNILERFSAQQFPDLHSELNLSSLELGDSALYFCASGGLAGVTGELFFGEGSRLTVL.

The V gene is TRBV6-6, the J gene TRBJ2-5; D is perhaps TRBD2 (6 bases). The CDR3 is made up of 14 amino acids. V was clipped by 6 bases and J by 2 bases, with 13 bases between them. Germline V gives CDR1 MNHNY, CDR2 SVGAGI (reference sequence). CDR3 coding DNA: TGTGCCAGCAGCCGCCTAGCGAATCAAGAGACCCAGTACTTC. Amino acids: CASSRLANQETQYF.

V usage is TRBV29-1 and J usage is TRBJ2-7; TRBD2 is a possible D gene (6 bases). The germline CDR1 and CDR2 sequences are SQVTM and ANQGSEA. There are 12 residues in the CDR3. Between the trimmed V and J ends, which lost 7 bases and 3 bases, there was a span of 13 bases. The CDR3 reads CSGRGGIYEQYF. CDR3 bases: TGCAGCGGGAGGGGCGGGATCTACGAGCAGTACTTC.

This chain links TRBV21-1 with TRBJ2-7; the table's D call of TRBD1 was not tested on the DNA. TRBV21-1 is a known pseudogene. The CDR3 covers 15 residues. CDR3 amino acids: CASSKARRGAYEQYF. In DNA form, the CDR3 reads TGTGCCAGCAGCAAAGCCCGCAGGGGAGCCTACGAGCAGTACTTC.

The genes are TRBV2 and TRBJ2-1; D unclear. Trimming removed 4 bases at V and 7 bases at J, with 8 bases between. The CDR3 consists of 12 residues. Looked up from germline, CDR1 is SNHLY and CDR2 is FYNNEI. In nucleotides, the CDR3 is TGTGCCAGCAGTGGGGCGGTTAATGAGCAGTTCTTC. It yields the protein CASSGAVNEQFF.

This clone was seen only once. The genes are TRBV7-8 and TRBJ1-1; D remains ambiguous. Trimming shortened V by 4 bases and J by 3 bases, and 12 bases separated the two germline ends. The CDR3 length is 14 residues. Per germline, CDR1 SGHVS and CDR2 FQNEAQ. This CDR3 reads CASSSFQAHTEAFF. In DNA form, the CDR3 reads TGTGCCAGCAGCTCCTTCCAGGCCCACACTGAAGCTTTCTTT.

The chain is built from TRBV11-2 and TRBJ2-2, with TRBD1 as a possible D gene (6 bases). The CDR3 is 17 residues long. The ends were cut back, 5 bases at V and 4 bases at J, with 20 bases in the middle. The germline gives CDR1 SGHAT, CDR2 FQNNGV. CDR3 region: CASSHLGLGAGTGELFF. DNA of the CDR3: TGTGCCAGCAGCCACTTAGGGTTGGGGGCGGGCACCGGGGAGCTGTTTTTT.

This rearrangement joins TRBV10-2 to TRBJ2-7; 7 bases are shared with TRBD1. This CDR3 has 14 residues. Germline V gene lookup returns CDR1 WSHSY and CDR2 SAAADI. After removal of 1 base from V and 2 bases from J, the junction contained 2 bases not matched to a gene. As DNA, the CDR3 is TGCGCCAGCAGTGAGTATCAGGGGGCCTACGAGCAGTACTTC. Its protein is CASSEYQGAYEQYF.

The V and J genes are TRBV4-1 and TRBJ2-1; 9 bases line up with TRBD1. Germline CDR1 reads MGHRA; CDR2 reads YSYEKL. CDR3 length: 15 amino acids. Trimming took 4 bases from V and 5 from J; bases not matched to a gene: 6. The CDR3 here is CASSPDRGRDNEQFF. CDR3 nucleotides: TGCGCCAGCAGCCCGGACAGGGGTAGGGACAATGAGCAGTTCTTC.

This clone was counted a single time. The chain employs TRBV4-3 and TRBJ2-3; D ambiguous. Trimming pared 5 bases from V and 6 bases from J, leaving 12 bases between. Germline V gene sequence: CDR1 LGHNA, CDR2 YSLEER. The CDR3 consists of 13 residues. This chain's CDR3 is CASSATRVDTQYF. DNA for the CDR3: TGCGCCAGCAGCGCCACCCGGGTGGATACGCAGTATTTT.